These T cell receptor beta chains were read from a single sample in a study of technical replicates of blood from several donors. Repertoires were generated with immunoSEQ multiplex PCR, while TCRdb's copy carries only in-frame clones and drops some. In the table there are 55,000 to 80,000 clones, 95% to 98% of which are singletons. Material for sequencing was T cells isolated from PBMCs. Receptors originate from a human donor in good health. Each CDR3 is given with its conserved first and last residue. Each record gives: CDR3 DNA, CDR3 protein, J gene, V gene, D gene, clone size. D genes are given only for firm matches. The size entry is marked missing in some rows and otherwise reads once, few, many or a size class.

CDR3 DNA: TGCGCCAGCAGCTTGCCGGGACAAAGCTACGAGCAGTACTTC
CDR3 protein: CASSLPGQSYEQYF
J gene: TRBJ2-7
V gene: TRBV5-1
D gene: NA
clone size: NA

CDR3 DNA: TGTGCCAGCAGCCCAGACAGGGGAAGGTATAATTCACCCCTCCACTTT
CDR3 protein: CASSPDRGRYNSPLHF
J gene: TRBJ1-6
V gene: TRBV7-8
D gene: TRBD1
clone size: NA

CDR3 DNA: TGTGCCAGCAGTGAATGGAGGGCTTCGGAGACCCAGTACTTC
CDR3 protein: CASSEWRASETQYF
J gene: TRBJ2-5
V gene: TRBV2
D gene: NA
clone size: NA

CDR3 DNA: TGCAGCGTTGTGGTCGGGACAGCGGCTGGCTACACCTTC
CDR3 protein: CSVVVGTAAGYTF
J gene: TRBJ1-2
V gene: TRBV29-1
D gene: TRBD1
clone size: NA

CDR3 DNA: TGTGCCAGCAGCACCGGACTAGCGGGTTACGAGCAGTACTTC
CDR3 protein: CASSTGLAGYEQYF
J gene: TRBJ2-7
V gene: TRBV5-5
D gene: TRBD2
clone size: NA

CDR3 DNA: TGTGCCAGCAGTTTCGGCCCGGGACAGGGGAATCAGCCCCAGCATTTT
CDR3 protein: CASSFGPGQGNQPQHF
J gene: TRBJ1-5
V gene: TRBV6-6
D gene: TRBD1
clone size: once

CDR3 DNA: TGTGCCAGCAGCTTAGCTAGCGGGGGGCAGTACTTC
CDR3 protein: CASSLASGGQYF
J gene: TRBJ2-7
V gene: TRBV7-9
D gene: TRBD2
clone size: NA

CDR3 DNA: TGCGCCAGCGACTGGGGCGGGGGGCGATCCGGAGAGACCCAGTACTTC
CDR3 protein: CASDWGGGRSGETQYF
J gene: TRBJ2-5
V gene: TRBV4-1
D gene: TRBD2
clone size: NA

CDR3 DNA: TGTGCCAGCAGTTTCACTCCGGACAGGGGCGAGCAGTACTTC
CDR3 protein: CASSFTPDRGEQYF
J gene: TRBJ2-7
V gene: TRBV6-6
D gene: TRBD1
clone size: NA

CDR3 DNA: TGTGCCAGCAGTTTATCTCCAGCGTTGTTCTCCTACAATGAGCAGTTCTTC
CDR3 protein: CASSLSPALFSYNEQFF
J gene: TRBJ2-1
V gene: TRBV27
D gene: NA
clone size: NA

CDR3 DNA: TGTGCCAGCAGCTACGGACTAGCGTCATTGCGGGGCACAGATACGCAGTATTTT
CDR3 protein: CASSYGLASLRGTDTQYF
J gene: TRBJ2-3
V gene: TRBV5-4
D gene: TRBD2
clone size: NA

CDR3 DNA: TGCGCCAGCAGCCCAGGACTAGCGAGTTACAATGAGCAGTTCTTC
CDR3 protein: CASSPGLASYNEQFF
J gene: TRBJ2-1
V gene: TRBV5-1
D gene: TRBD2
clone size: NA

CDR3 DNA: TGTGCCAGCAGCTCGACTGCGGGGCTGGACTATGGCTACACCTTC
CDR3 protein: CASSSTAGLDYGYTF
J gene: TRBJ1-2
V gene: TRBV7-9
D gene: NA
clone size: few

CDR3 DNA: TGTGCCAGCAGCACAGGACAGGGGGGTAATAATTCACCCCTCCACTTT
CDR3 protein: CASSTGQGGNNSPLHF
J gene: TRBJ1-6
V gene: TRBV7-8
D gene: TRBD1
clone size: NA

CDR3 DNA: TGTGCCAGCAGCTTGGACACCGCCAAAAACATTCAGTACTTC
CDR3 protein: CASSLDTAKNIQYF
J gene: TRBJ2-4
V gene: TRBV11-2
D gene: NA
clone size: NA

CDR3 DNA: TGTGCCAGCAGCGTAGGGAGCGGGAGGGCCCCCACAGATACGCAGTATTTT
CDR3 protein: CASSVGSGRAPTDTQYF
J gene: TRBJ2-3
V gene: TRBV9
D gene: TRBD2
clone size: NA

CDR3 DNA: TGTGCCAGTAGCCCTCATCAAAGGGGTGAAAAACTGTTTTTT
CDR3 protein: CASSPHQRGEKLFF
J gene: TRBJ1-4
V gene: TRBV19
D gene: NA
clone size: NA

CDR3 DNA: TGCGCCAGCAGTGAGTCTGCGGGAGGGTCCTACAATGAGCAGTTCTTC
CDR3 protein: CASSESAGGSYNEQFF
J gene: TRBJ2-1
V gene: TRBV10-2
D gene: TRBD2
clone size: NA

CDR3 DNA: TGTGCCAGTAGTCCCCGACAGGGAAACACCGGGGAGCTGTTTTTT
CDR3 protein: CASSPRQGNTGELFF
J gene: TRBJ2-2
V gene: TRBV19
D gene: TRBD1
clone size: once

CDR3 DNA: TGTGCCAGCAGCTTGATTATAGCGGGAGCTCAAGAGACCCAGTACTTC
CDR3 protein: CASSLIIAGAQETQYF
J gene: TRBJ2-5
V gene: TRBV5-6
D gene: TRBD2
clone size: once

CDR3 DNA: TGTGCCAGCAGCTTAACGGGAAATAGTTTCTTT
CDR3 protein: CASSLTGNSFF
J gene: TRBJ1-1
V gene: TRBV11-2
D gene: NA
clone size: NA

CDR3 DNA: TGTGCCAGCAGTTTATCCCTCTCGGGGGGCTACACCTTC
CDR3 protein: CASSLSLSGGYTF
J gene: TRBJ1-2
V gene: TRBV28
D gene: NA
clone size: NA